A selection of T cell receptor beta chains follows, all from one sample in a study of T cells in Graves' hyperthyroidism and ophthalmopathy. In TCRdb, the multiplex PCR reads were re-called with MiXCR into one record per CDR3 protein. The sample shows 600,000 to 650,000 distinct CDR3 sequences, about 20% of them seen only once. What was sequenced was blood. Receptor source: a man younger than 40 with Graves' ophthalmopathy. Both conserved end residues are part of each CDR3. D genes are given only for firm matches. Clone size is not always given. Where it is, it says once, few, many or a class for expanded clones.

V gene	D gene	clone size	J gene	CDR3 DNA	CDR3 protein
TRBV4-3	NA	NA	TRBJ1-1	TGCGCCAGCAGCCAAGATCCCCCAATGGGGAACACTGAAGCTTTCTTT	CASSQDPPMGNTEAFF
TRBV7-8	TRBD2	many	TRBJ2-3	TGTGCCAGCAGCTTAGGCCCAGCGGGAGGCACAGATACGCAGTATTTT	CASSLGPAGGTDTQYF
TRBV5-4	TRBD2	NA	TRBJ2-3	TGTGCCAGCAGCTTGACTAGCGGAGGTCGCGCCACAGATACGCAGTATTTT	CASSLTSGGRATDTQYF
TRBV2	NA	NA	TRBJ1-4	TGTGCCAGCAGCTCCGGATTAAAACTGTCTTTT	CASSSGLKLSF
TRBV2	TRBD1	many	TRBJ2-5	TGTGCCAGCAGTCGGGACAGGGGCAACCAAGAGACCCAGTACTTC	CASSRDRGNQETQYF
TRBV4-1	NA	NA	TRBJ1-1	TGCGCCAGCAGCCAAGATAGGCGGGGCGGCACTGAAGCTTTCTTT	CASSQDRRGGTEAFF
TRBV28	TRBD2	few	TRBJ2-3	TGTGCCAGCAGTTTTTTAGCGGGAGGGCTAGAAGATACGCAGTATTTT	CASSFLAGGLEDTQYF
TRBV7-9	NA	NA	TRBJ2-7	TGTGCCAGCAGCTCCTTTGGGGGCAATGCCTACGAGCAGTACTTC	CASSSFGGNAYEQYF
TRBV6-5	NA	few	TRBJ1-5	TGTGCCAGCAGTTCTCCACTAAGCGGGGTAGGCAATCAGCCCCAGCATTTT	CASSSPLSGVGNQPQHF
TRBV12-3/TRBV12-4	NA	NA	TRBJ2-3	TGTGCCAGCACACGGGACGGCCGTCTGCAGTATTTT	CASTRDGRLQYF
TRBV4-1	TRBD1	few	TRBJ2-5	TGCGCCAGCAGCACCGGACAGGGGGTTTTAGAGGAGACCCAGTACTTC	CASSTGQGVLEETQYF
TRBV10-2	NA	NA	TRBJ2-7	TGCGCCAGCATGGGGCAGGGCCCCTACGAGCAGTACTTC	CASMGQGPYEQYF
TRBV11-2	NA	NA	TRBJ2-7	TGTGCCAGCAGCTTAGCCGGGCCCGAGCAGTACTTC	CASSLAGPEQYF
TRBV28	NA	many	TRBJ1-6	TGTGCCAGCAGTTTCAGGGGATCACCCCTCCACTTT	CASSFRGSPLHF
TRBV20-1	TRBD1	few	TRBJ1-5	TGCAGTGCTAGGGGGACAGGGGAAAATAGCAATCAGCCCCAGCATTTT	CSARGTGENSNQPQHF
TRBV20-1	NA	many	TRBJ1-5	TGCAGTGCTATAAAAGGACAGCACGGCCAGCCCCAGCATTTT	CSAIKGQHGQPQHF
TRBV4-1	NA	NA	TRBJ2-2	TGCGCCAGCAGCCAACACTCCAACGAGAACACCGGGGAGCTGTTTTTT	CASSQHSNENTGELFF
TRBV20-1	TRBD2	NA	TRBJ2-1	TGCAGTGCTTCCGACCGGGAGGGCCCCTACAATGAGCAGTTCTTC	CSASDREGPYNEQFF
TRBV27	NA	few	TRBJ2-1	TGTGCCAGCAGTTTCGGGAGTCATGAGCAGTTCTTC	CASSFGSHEQFF
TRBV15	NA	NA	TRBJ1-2	TGTGCCACCAGCAGAGGGGGGGGAGACTATGGCTACACCTTC	CATSRGGGDYGYTF
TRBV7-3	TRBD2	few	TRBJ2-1	TGTGCCAGCAGCTTAAACCCCTACGGGGAGGGCAATGAGCAGTTCTTC	CASSLNPYGEGNEQFF
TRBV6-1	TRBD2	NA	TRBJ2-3	TGTGCCAGCAGACAACTAGCGGTTAGCACAGATACGCAGTATTTT	CASRQLAVSTDTQYF
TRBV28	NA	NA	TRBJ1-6	TGTGCCAGCAGTTTGCAGGGGCACGATTCACCCCTCCACTTT	CASSLQGHDSPLHF
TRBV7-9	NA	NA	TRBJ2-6	TGTGCCAGCAGCTCATTAGCAGAGAGCTCTGGGGCCAACGTCCTGACTTTC	CASSSLAESSGANVLTF
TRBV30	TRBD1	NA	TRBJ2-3	TGTGCCTGGGGGCCGGGACAGGGGATCACAGATACGCAGTATTTT	CAWGPGQGITDTQYF
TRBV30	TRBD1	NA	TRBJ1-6	TGTGCCTGGACAGGGGGGTCCTATAATTCACCCCTCCACTTT	CAWTGGSYNSPLHF
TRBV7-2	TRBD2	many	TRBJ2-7	TGTGCCAGCAGCTTGGGAACCAGCGGGGGAACCTCCTACGAGCAGTACTTC	CASSLGTSGGTSYEQYF